This entry lists 9 T cell receptor beta chains sequenced from one sample in a study of blood T cells in healthy people across ages. A sample-barcoded 5' primer and a J-beta primer mix were used in a second PCR of roughly 6 to 12 cycles. TCRdb analysed the 5' RACE reads with MiXCR anew, one entry per CDR3 protein. The table has around 670,000 distinct CDR3 sequences, about 30% seen once. Material for sequencing was blood. The receptors come from an elderly woman in good health.

Only a few counts were recorded for this clonotype. A much larger clone is a single base away; this may be a read error. This chain joins TRBV4-1 and TRBJ1-2; the D gene is possibly TRBD1 (5 bases). This CDR3 comprises 15 residues. The germline gives CDR1 MGHRA, CDR2 YSYEKL. DNA for the CDR3: TGCGGCAGCAGCCAGGCAGGGTATGGATACTATGGCTACACCTTC. This codes for CGSSQAGYGYYGYTF.

This chain uses TRBV7-2 with TRBJ2-6; D is perhaps TRBD1 (5 bases). Deletions cut 5 bases from V and 10 bases from J, with 15 bases between. This CDR3 is built from 14 residues. From germline, CDR1 is SGHTA and CDR2 FQGNSA. CDR3 nucleotide sequence: TGTGCCAGCAGCCCCCCTACAGGCCCAAACGTCCTGACTTTC. It encodes CASSPPTGPNVLTF.

This clonotype occurred many times. The J gene is TRBJ2-5, the V gene TRBV20-1; possible D gene TRBD2, 7 bases. The V gene's germline CDR1 is DFQATT and CDR2 SNEGSKA (reference sequence). V lost 0 bases to trimming and J lost 6 bases, with 17 bases between them. The CDR3 runs 15 residues. The CDR3 loop is CSARDPRGAAKTQYF. The CDR3 DNA sequence: TGCAGTGCTAGAGACCCCCGGGGGGCCGCAAAGACCCAGTACTTC.

This clonotype has a count of ten or more. The chain recombines TRBV9 with TRBJ1-2; weak D call: TRBD1 (6 bases). Trimming stripped 3 bases from V and 10 bases from J, with 16 bases between. Germline CDR1 and CDR2: SGDLS and YYNGEE. This CDR3 is 13 amino acids long. The CDR3 reads CASSDTGYWDYTF. CDR3 bases: TGTGCCAGCAGCGACACAGGGTATTGGGACTACACCTTC. Full variable domain (missing parts from reference TRBV9 and TRBJ1-2): DSGVTQTPKHLITATGQRVTLRCSPRSGDLSVYWYQQSLDQGLQFLIQYYNGEERAKGNILERFSAQQFPDLHSELNLSSLELGDSALYFCASSDTGYWDYTFGSGTRLTVV.

The V and J genes are TRBV6-5 and TRBJ1-1, with TRBD1 as a possible D gene (5 bases). The CDR3 length is 18 residues. V was cut by 2 bases and J by 5 bases, with 24 bases left in between. The germline CDR1 and CDR2 sequences are MNHEY and SVGAGI. CDR3 DNA sequence: TGTGCCAGCAGTTACATCAGGGCCCAAAACGGTAGTTGGACTGAAGCTTTCTTT. It codes for CASSYIRAQNGSWTEAFF.

This clonotype showed up many times. The J gene is TRBJ1-1, the V gene TRBV6-5; 9 bases are a match to TRBD1. Losses at the gene ends were 2 bases for V and 4 bases for J; bases not matched to a gene: 8. This CDR3 has 16 residues. Germline V gene lookup returns CDR1 MNHEY and CDR2 SVGAGI. The CDR3 protein is CASSYEQGARGTEAFF. Written as DNA, the CDR3 is TGTGCCAGCAGTTACGAACAGGGGGCGCGGGGCACTGAAGCTTTCTTT.

This clonotype was found many times. The CDR3 bases are TGCAGTGCTAGAGATCTTCAGGGGAGAACCTACGAGCAGTACTTC. Translation: CSARDLQGRTYEQYF. The V call is TRBV20-1, the J call TRBJ2-7; weak D call: TRBD1 (6 bases). CDR1 and CDR2 (germline): DFQATT, SNEGSKA (reference sequence). This CDR3 spans 15 amino acids. V was cut by 0 bases and J by 2 bases, with 14 bases left in between.

In this sample, this clonotype turned up a few times. V usage is TRBV5-1 and J usage is TRBJ2-7; TRBD1 matches at 8 bases. The J segment lost 5 bases and the V segment lost 3 bases, leaving 7 bases of the junction unmatched. Germline V lookup: CDR1 SGHRS, CDR2 YFSETQ. This CDR3 comprises 14 residues. Written as DNA, the CDR3 is TGCGCCAGCAGCTGGACAGGGCCCGGCGACGAGCAGTACTTC. It encodes CASSWTGPGDEQYF.

A few counts support this clonotype. The genes are TRBV20-1 and TRBJ1-5; D gene unclear. This CDR3 region has 12 residues. Trimming took off 6 bases at V and 4 bases at J, with 10 bases between the two ends. Germline V gene data show CDR1 as DFQATT and CDR2 as SNEGSKA (reference sequence). The CDR3 nucleotides read TGCAGTGCGAAAACAAGAAATCAGCCCCAGCATTTT. Its translation: CSAKTRNQPQHF.